This T cell receptor (beta chain) was sequenced for a study of control samples from healthy donors and cancer patients. The repertoire was sequenced with immunoSEQ multiplex PCR; TCRdb's copy has only in-frame clones and lacks some. The profile covers approximately 170,000 clones, with approximately 90% appearing a single time and about 0.64% taken by the ten largest. Germline CDR1 is SGHRS and CDR2 is YFSETQ. CDR3 length equals 13 residues. V lost 7 bases, J lost 5 bases, and 15 bases lay in between. The TCR sequence derives from a woman aged 30 to 39 in good health. The sample comprised blood. The chain has TRBV5-1 and TRBJ1-2; D perhaps matches TRBD1 (6 bases). Written as DNA, the CDR3 is TGCGCCAGCTCAGCTGGGACATCATATGGCTACACCTTC. Translated, it gives CASSAGTSYGYTF.